This T cell receptor beta chain was sequenced for a study of T-cell memory formation after mild COVID-19. The study's findings and limits: CD4/CD8 balance held among clones contracting day 15 to 85, and later expanders leaned CD4+. Pre-infection memory already had some responding clones, implying cross-reactive memory joined.

As concerns this clonotype: The antigen is not known.

This CDR3 has 13 amino acids. Trimming shortened V by 3 bases and J by 5 bases, and 10 bases separated the two germline ends. Germline assignment: CDR1 KGHSH and CDR2 LQKENI. Constant-segment primers served in 5'RACE that generated TCR alpha and TCR beta cDNA libraries bearing sample barcodes and UMIs. TCRdb re-called the 5' RACE reads through MiXCR, storing one row per CDR3 protein. The sample lists about 250,000 distinct CDR3 sequences, just over 15% occurring once. The source material was PBMCs or a T cell subset sorted from them (not recorded which). The receptor's source is an adult woman who had mild COVID-19 (a few samples of this study predate the infection). Cell type and time point are not known. This chain connects TRBV18 to TRBJ1-1, with no clear D. The CDR3 is CASSPSTETEAFF. In DNA, the CDR3 is TGTGCCAGCTCACCGTCTACCGAGACTGAAGCTTTCTTT.